This T cell receptor beta chain was obtained from a study of T cell responses to AZD1222 COVID-19 vaccine. Clones were read by immunoSEQ multiplex PCR, and TCRdb kept only the in-frame ones, dropping some. The table has 100,000 to 130,000 clones, more than 70% seen once. Germline loops: CDR1 SNHLY, CDR2 FYNNEI. V was clipped by 8 bases and J by 2 bases, with 12 bases between them. The CDR3 covers 14 residues. Sequencing was performed on peripheral blood, taken on day 0 of AZD1222 vaccination. This receptor was taken from an adult in good health. This rearrangement joins TRBV2 to TRBJ1-4; no firm D call. DNA of the CDR3: TGTGCCAGCTGCTTAGGACGGACTAATGAAAAACTGTTTTTT. Translating it yields CASCLGRTNEKLFF.